One and the same sample provided the 25 T cell receptor beta chains below, sequenced in a study of cytomegalovirus exposure and HLA in healthy donors. The PCR was carried out with 60 Vbeta primers and 13 Jbeta primers. Sequencing used immunoSEQ multiplex PCR; TCRdb keeps in-frame clones, though not all of them. Of about 140,000 clones in the sample, about three quarters were seen once. The sample taken for sequencing was PBMCs. Every receptor here comes from a female donor in good health and CMV-seropositive.

The chain combines TRBV2 with TRBJ2-5; weak D call: TRBD2 (5 bases). Trimming cost V 6 bases and J 1 base, with 9 bases left between them. CDR3 size: 13 residues. The V gene's germline CDR1 is SNHLY and CDR2 FYNNEI. The CDR3 is CASRGLIQETQYF. The CDR3 DNA sequence: TGTGCCAGCAGAGGACTGATCCAAGAGACCCAGTACTTC.

The chain employs TRBV5-6 and TRBJ2-2, with 9 bases matching TRBD1. J lost 2 bases, V lost 4 bases, and 6 bases had no gene match. The length of the CDR3 is 16 residues. CDR1 and CDR2 from the germline V gene are SGHDT and YYEEEE. The CDR3 protein is CASSPTGGGNTGELFF. The CDR3 nucleotides read TGTGCCAGCAGCCCCACAGGGGGCGGAAACACCGGGGAGCTGTTTTTT.

Concerning this clone: Its ends do not fully match the called genes, so a read error is possible. The chain links TRBV7-9 to TRBJ2-7; D may be TRBD1 (6 bases). Germline-derived CDR1 and CDR2 are SEHNR and FQNEAQ (reference sequence). The CDR3 has 14 residues. The CDR3 region has the DNA TGTTCCAGCAGCTTCAGGGGATTGGACACCGAGCAGTACTTC. Its protein is CSSSFRGLDTEQYF.

The V call is TRBV19, the J call TRBJ2-7; 8 bases agree with TRBD1. Germline assignment: CDR1 LNHDA and CDR2 SQIVND (reference sequence). With V trimmed by 7 bases and J by 0 bases, 5 bases remained unmatched. This CDR3 is built from 14 residues. The DNA for the CDR3 is TGTGCCAGTAAGAGGGACAGGAGCTCCTACGAGCAGTACTTC. Its translation: CASKRDRSSYEQYF.

V usage is TRBV18 and J usage is TRBJ2-1; TRBD2 aligns across 9 bases. This CDR3 contains 13 residues. The V segment lost 8 bases and the J segment 6 bases; nucleotides outside the gene matches: 5. CDR1 KGHSH and CDR2 LQKENI come from the germline V gene. The CDR3 region is CASVDSGSNEQFF. The CDR3 DNA reads as TGTGCCAGCGTGGATAGCGGGAGCAATGAGCAGTTCTTC.

This rearrangement joins TRBV6-1 to TRBJ1-2; no definite D call. Germline V lookup: CDR1 MNHNS, CDR2 SASEGT. V lost 7 bases to trimming and J lost 4 bases, with 16 bases between them. This CDR3 contains 14 residues. The CDR3: CASTATAAVYGYTF. DNA for the CDR3: TGTGCCAGCACCGCGACGGCGGCGGTCTATGGCTACACCTTC.

This chain uses TRBV10-3 with TRBJ1-5; 7 positions agree with TRBD1. This CDR3 is built from 16 residues. After removal of 7 bases from V and 2 bases from J, the junction contained 11 bases not matched to a gene. Germline assignment: CDR1 ENHRY and CDR2 SYGVKD. CDR3 region: CAIIPGQLSGNQPQHF. DNA for the CDR3: TGTGCCATCATCCCGGGACAGTTAAGCGGCAATCAGCCCCAGCATTTT.

The rearrangement links TRBV6-5 to TRBJ2-7, with D perhaps matching TRBD2 (5 bases). Germline CDR1 reads MNHEY; CDR2 reads SVGAGI. V gave up 5 bases and J gave up 9 bases, with 11 bases separating them. The CDR3 loop spans 11 amino acids. In DNA form, the CDR3 reads TGTGCCAGCAGTCCCGGGGTTGGGCAGTACTTC. Protein sequence: CASSPGVGQYF.

The DNA for the CDR3 is TGCGCCAGCAGCTTGGCCCCTACCGGCGGTGAGCAAGAGACCCAGTACTTC. Amino acids: CASSLAPTGGEQETQYF. This chain uses TRBV5-1 with TRBJ2-5; no clear D. The CDR3 consists of 17 residues. Germline lookup yields CDR1 SGHRS and CDR2 YFSETQ. The V gene lost 0 bases and the J gene lost 2 bases, with 17 bases spanning the gap.

This clone has only one observation. One end of the junction is discordant with germline, which a read error may explain. The gene calls are TRBV7-9 and TRBJ2-3; a possible D gene is TRBD1 (6 bases). Germline CDR1 SEHNR, CDR2 FQNEAQ (reference sequence). This CDR3 spans 15 amino acids. The DNA for the CDR3 is TGTTCCAGCAGCCCACGAAGGGGGTTTGCAGATACGCAGTATTTT. It yields the protein CSSSPRRGFADTQYF.

This rearrangement joins TRBV12-5 to TRBJ2-7; D is ambiguous. V was cut by 4 bases and J by 0 bases, with 13 bases left in between. This CDR3 spans 15 amino acids. Germline CDR1 reads LGHNT; CDR2 reads FRNRAP. The CDR3 reads CASGSSAASSYEQYF. The CDR3 nucleotides read TGTGCTAGTGGTTCGTCAGCTGCTAGCTCCTACGAGCAGTACTTC.

The chain is built from TRBV14 and TRBJ2-5, with TRBD2 matching 13 bases. The junction had 6 bases not matched to a gene; V was cut back by 4 bases and J by 4 bases. Germline CDR1 SGHDN, CDR2 FVKESK. The CDR3 consists of 16 residues. The CDR3 DNA follows: TGTGCCAGCAGCCTACTAGCGGGAGGGCGAGGAGAGACCCAGTACTTC. It translates to CASSLLAGGRGETQYF.

This rearrangement joins TRBV5-4 to TRBJ2-5; TRBD2 is a possible D gene (7 bases). The germline V gene encodes CDR1 SGHNT and CDR2 YYREEE (reference sequence). V gave up 1 base and J gave up 5 bases, with 15 bases separating them. The CDR3 is 15 residues long. CDR3 bases: TGTGCCAGCAGCTTGTCTAGGGGGGGGGTGGAGACCCAGTACTTC. Translation gives CASSLSRGGVETQYF.

This chain links TRBV19 with TRBJ2-7; 8 positions agree with TRBD1. The V and J ends lost 5 bases and 4 bases, in that order; junction bases with no gene match: 10. The CDR3 covers 15 residues. In germline, CDR1 is LNHDA, CDR2 SQIVND (reference sequence). The CDR3 here is CASSPGQAFGYEQYF. CDR3 nucleotide sequence: TGTGCCAGTAGTCCGGGACAGGCCTTCGGATACGAGCAGTACTTC.

The chain carries TRBV5-5 and TRBJ2-5; 9 bases map to TRBD2. J lost 4 bases, V lost 2 bases, and 6 bases had no gene match. CDR1 and CDR2 from the germline V gene are SGHKS and YYEKEE (reference sequence). CDR3 length: 15 residues. In nucleotides, the CDR3 is TGTGCCAGCAGCTTCCTTAGCGGGGGCGGAGAGACCCAGTACTTC. The encoded protein is CASSFLSGGGETQYF.

The gene calls are TRBV27 and TRBJ1-5; D remains ambiguous. Trimming pared 6 bases from V and 5 bases from J, leaving 11 bases between. Germline V gene data show CDR1 as MNHEY and CDR2 as SMNVEV (reference sequence). The length of the CDR3 is 13 residues. CDR3 sequence (DNA): TGTGCCAGCAGAGGAGACGGATATCAGCCCCAGCATTTT. It encodes CASRGDGYQPQHF.

The chain carries TRBV4-1 and TRBJ2-7; D not certain. The V end lost 4 bases, the J end lost 2 bases, and 15 bases lay between the germline ends. Looked up from germline, CDR1 is MGHRA and CDR2 is YSYEKL. The CDR3 spans 15 residues. The DNA for the CDR3 is TGCGCCAGCAGCCTGTTCATCGAGAACGCCTACGAGCAGTACTTC. Translation: CASSLFIENAYEQYF.

This clone is a singleton in its sample. This chain joins TRBV11-2 and TRBJ2-1, with TRBD2 identical over 11 bases. The CDR3 runs 17 residues. The germline V gene has CDR1 SGHAT and CDR2 FQNNGV. With V trimmed by 0 bases and J by 7 bases, 8 bases remained unmatched. The CDR3: CASSLESPLAGVNEQFF. The DNA for the CDR3 is TGTGCCAGCAGCTTAGAATCCCCACTAGCGGGAGTAAATGAGCAGTTCTTC. Supplemented by reference TRBV11-2 and TRBJ2-1, the full variable domain reads EAGVAQSPRYKIIEKRQSVAFWCNPISGHATLYWYQQILGQGPKLLIQFQNNGVVDDSQLPKDRFSAERLKGVDSTLKIQPAKLEDSAVYLCASSLESPLAGVNEQFFGPGTRLTVL.

This chain joins TRBV19 and TRBJ1-4; 9 bases fit TRBD1. CDR3 size: 12 residues. V shed 8 bases, J shed 8 bases, and the junction held 3 bases outside the gene matches. Germline loops: CDR1 LNHDA, CDR2 SQIVND (reference sequence). CDR3 amino acids: CASRDREEKLFF. CDR3 bases: TGTGCCAGTCGGGACAGGGAAGAAAAACTGTTTTTT.

The chain carries TRBV27 and TRBJ2-1; 7 bases line up with TRBD2. Trimming took 4 bases from V and 0 from J; bases not matched to a gene: 6. There are 16 residues in the CDR3. The germline V gene encodes CDR1 MNHEY and CDR2 SMNVEV (reference sequence). CDR3 nucleotides: TGTGCCAGCAGTTGGCGGGGGAGGAGCTCCTACAATGAGCAGTTCTTC. Amino acid sequence: CASSWRGRSSYNEQFF.

The chain uses TRBV2 and TRBJ2-7, with D possibly matching TRBD1 (6 bases). V was shortened by 6 bases and J by 4 bases, with 10 bases between the two germline ends. CDR3 length: 12 amino acids. Looked up from germline, CDR1 is SNHLY and CDR2 is FYNNEI. The CDR3 reads CASRSQGYEQYF. The CDR3 region has the DNA TGTGCCAGCAGGAGTCAGGGGTACGAGCAGTACTTC. Together with reference TRBV2 and TRBJ2-7, the CDR3 gives the full variable domain: EPEVTQTPSHQVTQMGQEVILRCVPISNHLYFYWYRQILGQKVEFLVSFYNNEISEKSEIFDDQFSVERPDGSNFTLKIRSTKLEDSAMYFCASRSQGYEQYFGPGTRLTVT.

The rearrangement joins TRBV6-1 to TRBJ2-5; no reliable D call. The J call may be in error: the DNA end matches TRBJ2-7 better. CDR3 length equals 14 residues. Germline CDR1 is MNHNS and CDR2 is SASEGT. The CDR3 sequence: CASSEVQVVYEQYF. CDR3 bases: TGTGCCAGCAGTGAAGTTCAGGTAGTCTACGAGCAGTACTTC.

V and J are TRBV7-2 and TRBJ2-4; 7 nucleotides match TRBD2. V was clipped by 2 bases and J by 7 bases; unmatched bases: 8. The CDR3 extends over 15 amino acids. CDR1 and CDR2 (germline): SGHTA, FQGNSA. The CDR3 DNA reads as TGTGCCAGCAGCTTACCCCATGGGGGAGGGAACATTCAGTACTTC. Its protein is CASSLPHGGGNIQYF.

The sample holds one count of this clone. J is TRBJ2-1 and V is TRBV11-2, with a tentative D call TRBD2 (5 bases). CDR1 is SGHAT, CDR2 FQNNGV, per germline. Trimming removed 6 bases from V and 2 bases from J, with 17 bases in between. CDR3 length equals 16 residues. The CDR3 nucleotides are TGTGCCAGCAGATCCTCTAAGCGGAGCCCCTACAATGAGCAGTTCTTC. Its protein is CASRSSKRSPYNEQFF.

This clone was seen a few times. The chain uses TRBV9 and TRBJ1-2, with TRBD1 matching 7 bases. V shed 3 bases, J shed 2 bases, and the junction held 10 bases outside the gene matches. This CDR3 has 16 amino acids. Germline V lookup: CDR1 SGDLS, CDR2 YYNGEE. The CDR3, as DNA: TGTGCCAGCAGCGCAAAAGACAGGACAGGCAACTATGGCTACACCTTC. As protein: CASSAKDRTGNYGYTF.